Sequencing of this T cell receptor beta chain was carried out in a study of shared clonotypes between healthy human individuals. Sequencing was performed with immunoSEQ multiplex PCR; in TCRdb, only in-frame clones are kept and a portion is missing. This sample has hundreds of thousands of clones; roughly 94% occur once, and the top ten carry approximately 22%. Per the germline V gene, CDR1 is MDHEN and CDR2 is SYDVKM. V lost 5 bases and J 7 bases, leaving 15 bases between the germline ends. The CDR3 extends over 13 amino acids. The naive CD8 population came from CD45RO-negative cells selected for CCR7, without terminally differentiated effector memory CD45RA+ cells.

This TCR was recovered from a young man in good health. This rearrangement joins TRBV28 to TRBJ2-7; D may correspond to TRBD1 or TRBD2 (5 bases each). The specimen sequenced was naive CD8+ T cells sorted from blood. DNA of the CDR3: TGTGCCAGCAGTCTGGGACCCGACAATGAGCAGTACTTC. It codes for CASSLGPDNEQYF.